The 31 T cell receptor beta chains in this list originate from one sample, sequenced in a study of T cell repertoires in aging, cancer and after chemotherapy. A mixed TRB-A/B primer pool amplified rearranged TRB by multiplex touch-down PCR. In TCRdb, the multiplex PCR reads were re-called with MiXCR into one record per CDR3 protein. The profile covers under 12,000 distinct CDR3 sequences, with around 42% appearing a single time and about 6.9% taken by the ten largest. The template was genomic DNA from peripheral blood, not RNA. Sequencing input: blood. Receptors were obtained from a human donor in good health.

The J gene is TRBJ2-1, the V gene TRBV27; D unresolved. This CDR3 spans 15 amino acids. The V and J ends lost 5 bases and 3 bases respectively, with 14 bases between them. Germline V gives CDR1 MNHEY, CDR2 SMNVEV (reference sequence). In nucleotides, the CDR3 is TGTGCCAGCAGTCCCCGGGCAGGAGTCTACAATGAGCAGTTCTTC. Translated: CASSPRAGVYNEQFF.

This chain uses TRBV6-1 with TRBJ2-2, with D hard to call. Trimming removed 6 bases from V and 4 bases from J, with 6 bases in between. Germline CDR1 reads MNHNS; CDR2 reads SASEGT. The CDR3 spans 12 residues. The CDR3 sequence: CASSQSTGELFF. The CDR3 DNA sequence: TGTGCCAGCAGCCAGAGCACCGGGGAGCTGTTTTTT.

The rearrangement joins TRBV20-1 to TRBJ1-1, with unresolved D. Trimming left V 2 bases short and J 1 base short, with 5 bases between. This CDR3 is 12 amino acids long. Germline lookup yields CDR1 DFQATT and CDR2 SNEGSKA (reference sequence). The CDR3 DNA follows: TGCAGTGCTAGAAAGGCGAACACTGAAGCTTTCTTT. Its translation is CSARKANTEAFF.

This clonotype was counted a few times. V usage is TRBV29-1 and J usage is TRBJ2-3; D may correspond to TRBD1 or TRBD2 (5 bases each). Deletions cut 8 bases from V and 4 bases from J, with 13 bases between. The germline gives CDR1 SQVTM, CDR2 ANQGSEA. CDR3 size: 12 residues. The CDR3 region has the DNA TGCAGCACACGTTCGGGGCCAGATACGCAGTATTTT. Protein product: CSTRSGPDTQYF.

The rearrangement links TRBV27 to TRBJ2-5; D is unclear. This CDR3 contains 12 residues. Trimming took 2 bases from V and 3 from J, leaving 4 bases between them. Germline V CDR1 and CDR2: MNHEY, SMNVEV (reference sequence). This CDR3 reads CASSLTKETQYF. The CDR3, as DNA: TGTGCCAGCAGTTTAACGAAAGAGACCCAGTACTTC.

This chain joins TRBV10-3 and TRBJ2-7; unclear D gene. CDR1 and CDR2 (germline): ENHRY, SYGVKD. Trimming cost V 2 bases and J 0 bases, with 5 bases left between them. This CDR3 is 13 amino acids long. DNA of the CDR3: TGTGCCATCAGTGAGGAGGTCTCCTACGAGCAGTACTTC. It is translated as CAISEEVSYEQYF.

V and J are TRBV29-1 and TRBJ1-1; D may be TRBD1 (5 bases). Between the trimmed V and J ends, which lost 4 bases and 7 bases, there was a span of 10 bases. Germline CDR1 reads SQVTM; CDR2 reads ANQGSEA. The CDR3 spans 11 residues. The CDR3 spells CSVVGTLEAFF. For the CDR3, the DNA is TGCAGCGTTGTCGGGACCCTTGAAGCTTTCTTT.

J is TRBJ2-5 and V is TRBV19; a weak D match, TRBD1 (5 bases). With 2 bases removed from V and 2 bases from J, the gap between germline ends came to 9 bases. The CDR3 sequence is 14 residues long. Germline V gene sequence: CDR1 LNHDA, CDR2 SQIVND (reference sequence). Here the CDR3 reads CASSIWGGQETQYF. Written as DNA, the CDR3 is TGTGCCAGTAGTATATGGGGCGGTCAAGAGACCCAGTACTTC.

DNA for the CDR3: TGCAGCGTTACCGGGAACCTCGAGGAGGAGCAGTACTTC. Translated: CSVTGNLEEEQYF. This chain links TRBV29-1 with TRBJ2-7; D perhaps matches TRBD2 (5 bases). Trimming removed 5 bases at V and 7 bases at J, with 18 bases between. The CDR3 sequence is 13 residues long. Per germline, CDR1 SQVTM and CDR2 ANQGSEA.

The gene calls are TRBV15 and TRBJ1-5, with 9 bases that match TRBD1. Germline loops: CDR1 LNHNV, CDR2 YYDKDF (reference sequence). CDR3 length: 15 residues. V lost 2 bases to trimming and J lost 6 bases; unmatched junction nucleotides: 5. The CDR3 region is CATSRKRTGAQPQHF. In DNA form, the CDR3 reads TGTGCCACCAGCAGAAAGAGGACAGGGGCTCAGCCCCAGCATTTT.

CDR3 residues: CASSLGTGAYEQYF. DNA of the CDR3: TGTGCCAGCAGCTTAGGGACAGGGGCCTACGAGCAGTACTTC. This chain uses TRBV7-6 with TRBJ2-7; 9 nucleotides line up with TRBD1. The CDR3 runs 14 residues. Germline-derived CDR1 and CDR2 are SGHVS and FNYEAQ. V shed 1 base and J 2 bases; nucleotides not matched to a gene: 0.

In this sample, this clonotype turned up once. The rearrangement uses TRBV20-1 and TRBJ1-2, with D perhaps TRBD1 (5 bases). This CDR3 is built from 14 residues. Germline-derived CDR1 and CDR2 are DFQATT and SNEGSKA (reference sequence). V dropped 0 bases and J dropped 2 bases, with 10 bases sitting between them. The CDR3 loop is CSARDRQGNYGYTF. The CDR3 bases are TGCAGTGCTAGAGATAGGCAGGGAAACTATGGCTACACCTTC.

V gene TRBV7-9 combines with J gene TRBJ2-7; 7 bases match TRBD2. Germline V gene sequence: CDR1 SEHNR, CDR2 FQNEAQ (reference sequence). Germline trimming cut 1 base from V and 4 bases from J; bases unmatched to any gene: 7. This CDR3 has 15 amino acids. CDR3 region: CASSLGVGGGYEQYF. DNA for the CDR3: TGTGCCAGCAGCTTAGGGGTCGGCGGGGGTTACGAGCAGTACTTC.

This clonotype was seen more than once but under ten times. The rearrangement links TRBV7-9 to TRBJ1-6; TRBD1 matches 7 bases. CDR3 length equals 17 residues. The germline gives CDR1 SEHNR, CDR2 FQNEAQ (reference sequence). The V segment lost 5 bases and the J segment 9 bases; nucleotides outside the gene matches: 16. For the CDR3, the DNA is TGTGCCAGCAGCCAGAAGATGCCGGACAGGTCAGGTTCACCCCTCCACTTT. It translates to CASSQKMPDRSGSPLHF.

V gene TRBV7-9 combines with J gene TRBJ1-1, with D unclear. V was shortened by 6 bases and J by 3 bases, with 8 bases between the two germline ends. This CDR3 has 12 residues. Germline V gene data show CDR1 as SEHNR and CDR2 as FQNEAQ (reference sequence). The CDR3 coding sequence is TGTGCCAGCAGTAGGAGGGACACTGAAGCTTTCTTT. Translation: CASSRRDTEAFF.

The rearrangement joins TRBV15 to TRBJ2-7, with D perhaps TRBD2 (5 bases). V was trimmed by 5 bases and J by 7 bases, leaving 15 bases between them. The CDR3 loop spans 13 amino acids. Per germline, CDR1 LNHNV and CDR2 YYDKDF (reference sequence). CDR3 loop: CATSLPPPGEQYF. DNA of the CDR3: TGTGCCACCAGCCTCCCCCCCCCGGGGGAGCAGTACTTC.

V gene TRBV6-5 combines with J gene TRBJ1-4; 7 bases line up with TRBD1. The CDR3 loop spans 12 amino acids. Germline V gene sequence: CDR1 MNHEY, CDR2 SVGAGI. With 4 bases clipped from V and 13 bases from J, the junction kept 6 bases outside the gene matches. Here the CDR3 DNA reads TGTGCCAGCAGTTGGAGACAGGGCCCACTGTTTTTT. It encodes CASSWRQGPLFF.

The chain carries TRBV19 and TRBJ2-6; 12 bases match TRBD1. The CDR3 spans 20 residues. Germline lookup yields CDR1 LNHDA and CDR2 SQIVND (reference sequence). Trimming at V came to 3 bases and at J to 1 base, leaving 10 bases not matched to a gene. The CDR3 DNA reads TGTGCCAGTAGTATTGGGACAGGGGGCATTTGGTTTTCTGGGGCCAACGTCCTGACTTTC. Its translation is CASSIGTGGIWFSGANVLTF.

This clonotype has only a few counts. The chain carries TRBV12-3 or TRBV12-4 and TRBJ1-1; D unresolved. V shed 6 bases and J shed 5 bases, with 13 bases lying between them. CDR3 length equals 13 residues. The CDR3 spells CASRELGRTEAFF. The CDR3 DNA follows: TGTGCCAGCAGGGAGCTTGGTAGGACTGAAGCTTTCTTT.

This clonotype appeared a few times. The chain is built from TRBV15 and TRBJ2-7, with 7 bases fitting TRBD2. Germline values: CDR1 LNHNV, CDR2 YYDKDF (reference sequence). The CDR3 runs to 17 residues. With V trimmed by 1 base and J by 2 bases, 11 bases remained unmatched. The CDR3 spells CATSRGGGMADTYEQYF. Here the CDR3 DNA reads TGTGCCACCAGCAGAGGGGGGGGGATGGCGGATACCTACGAGCAGTACTTC.

The CDR3 region is CSARIGRHQNTEAFF. The CDR3, as DNA: TGCAGTGCTAGAATTGGGAGACACCAGAACACTGAAGCTTTCTTT. This chain joins TRBV20-1 and TRBJ1-1; unclear D gene. There are 15 residues in the CDR3. The germline V gene encodes CDR1 DFQATT and CDR2 SNEGSKA (reference sequence). Trimming cost V 2 bases and J 1 base, with 14 bases left between them.

This clonotype showed up just once. The rearrangement uses TRBV19 and TRBJ1-4; the match to TRBD1 covers 7 bases. V shed 5 bases, J shed 3 bases, and the junction held 6 bases outside the gene matches. This CDR3 has 15 amino acids. Germline CDR1 is LNHDA and CDR2 is SQIVND (reference sequence). CDR3 sequence reads: CASSPTGQPNEKLFF. CDR3 coding DNA: TGTGCCAGTAGTCCCACGGGACAGCCTAATGAAAAACTGTTTTTT.

For the CDR3, the DNA is TGTGCCAGCATTACGAAGGGGGGGCGTGGGTATGGCTACACCTTC. This codes for CASITKGGRGYGYTF. The chain employs TRBV4-2 and TRBJ1-2, with D perhaps TRBD1 (6 bases). Germline-derived CDR1 and CDR2 are LGHNA and YNFKEQ. Trimming cost V 7 bases and J 5 bases, with 20 bases left between them. The CDR3 length is 15 residues.

This clonotype was seen a few times. The chain employs TRBV19 and TRBJ1-2, with D hard to call. CDR1 and CDR2 (germline): LNHDA, SQIVND (reference sequence). V lost 1 base, J lost 7 bases, and 19 bases lay in between. There are 16 residues in the CDR3. CDR3 loop: CASSIGWEPNHSGYTF. The CDR3 coding sequence is TGTGCCAGTAGTATAGGCTGGGAGCCTAACCACTCTGGCTACACCTTC.

The rearrangement links TRBV27 to TRBJ1-6, with D maybe TRBD1 (6 bases). Germline CDR1 MNHEY, CDR2 SMNVEV (reference sequence). Trimming left V 2 bases short and J 4 bases short, with 18 bases between. This CDR3 is built from 18 residues. The CDR3 spells CASSLRGAGIGYNSPLHF. For the CDR3, the DNA is TGTGCCAGCAGTTTAAGGGGGGCGGGGATTGGGTATAATTCACCCCTCCACTTT.

The table lists this clonotype with a count of one. This chain uses TRBV14 with TRBJ1-1; the match to TRBD1 covers 8 bases. Germline V gene data show CDR1 as SGHDN and CDR2 as FVKESK. The CDR3 runs 17 residues. The V and J ends lost 4 bases and 0 bases, in that order; junction bases with no gene match: 10. The CDR3 coding sequence is TGTGCCAGCAGCCGCGCTGGACAGGGAGCCTTGAACACTGAAGCTTTCTTT. Protein product: CASSRAGQGALNTEAFF.

The V gene is TRBV7-9, the J gene TRBJ2-1; the match to TRBD2 covers 7 bases. CDR3 length: 15 residues. V was clipped by 1 base and J by 7 bases; unmatched bases: 7. Germline lookup yields CDR1 SEHNR and CDR2 FQNEAQ (reference sequence). Written as DNA, the CDR3 is TGTGCCAGCAGCTTAGTTCGGGGGGATGCAAATGAGCAGTTCTTC. Its protein product is CASSLVRGDANEQFF.

There are a few counts of this clonotype. V usage is TRBV6-1 and J usage is TRBJ2-3; no clear D. Trimming took 1 base from V and 0 from J, leaving 11 bases between them. Germline assignment: CDR1 MNHNS and CDR2 SASEGT. The CDR3 is 16 amino acids. CDR3 bases: TGTGCCAGCAGTGAAGGGCGGCGAACTAGCACAGATACGCAGTATTTT. This codes for CASSEGRRTSTDTQYF.

There are a few counts of this clonotype. This chain uses TRBV4-1 with TRBJ1-3, with D perhaps matching TRBD1 (5 bases). Looked up from germline, CDR1 is MGHRA and CDR2 is YSYEKL. With 0 bases removed from V and 7 bases from J, the gap between germline ends came to 28 bases. This CDR3 region has 20 residues. The CDR3 spells CASSQDWRTTGTETRNTIYF. The CDR3 coding sequence is TGCGCCAGCAGCCAAGATTGGAGAACAACCGGGACGGAGACCCGTAACACCATATATTTT.

V usage is TRBV19 and J usage is TRBJ1-6; TRBD1 aligns across 11 bases. CDR1 and CDR2 from the germline V gene are LNHDA and SQIVND (reference sequence). The V gene end was trimmed by 5 bases and the J gene end by 9 bases; junction bases not matched to a gene: 6. The CDR3 totals 15 residues. CDR3 in amino acids: CASSSGGQGGSPLHF. The CDR3 bases are TGTGCCAGTAGTTCTGGGGGACAGGGGGGTTCACCCCTCCACTTT.

CDR3 residues: CASSLGRRNEQFF. The CDR3 DNA is TGTGCCAGCAGCTTGGGACGCCGCAATGAGCAGTTCTTC. The chain recombines TRBV5-6 with TRBJ2-1; D remains unclear. The germline V and J ends were trimmed by 0 bases and 6 bases, with 7 bases remaining between them. The CDR3 extends over 13 amino acids. CDR1 is SGHDT, CDR2 YYEEEE, per germline.